The entry below describes one TCR beta chain. The antigen is unknown. Sequencing used immunoSEQ multiplex PCR; TCRdb keeps in-frame clones, though not all of them. This sample has 38,000 or so clones, with about 86% found just once. The source of the sample is a study of CD8 T cells in acute hepatitis C reinfection. Study at large: Sequences come from NS3-1073-specific CD8+ T cells, during acute infection and after clearance.

Time point described: naive CD8 control sorted from an acute-time-point sample. Montreal Hepatitis C Cohort donors who inject drugs were seen every 3 months. This CDR3 region has 12 residues. CDR1 is SGDLS, CDR2 YYNGEE, per germline. V lost 4 bases and J lost 6, with 8 bases in between. Study observations and caveats: All groups preferentially used TRBV04 and TRBV06, which was not due to overrepresentation in the naive pool. NS3-1073 specific repertoires were highly diverse across all groups.

Sequenced: naive CD8+ T cells from PBMCs. This receptor was identified in a man aged 25 to 40 with chronic hepatitis C. This sequence joins TRBV9 and TRBJ2-1; D gene unclear. The CDR3 reads CASSLRSNEQFF. As DNA, the CDR3 is TGTGCCAGCAGCCTCCGTAGCAATGAGCAGTTCTTC.